The 26 T cell receptor beta chains below all came from one sample that was sequenced in a study of spatial heterogeneity in lung cancer. One entry per CDR3 protein, called by TCRdb with MiXCR from the 5' RACE reads. The sample shows 40,000 to 45,000 distinct CDR3 sequences, approximately 6.3% of them seen only once. The sample's time point: sample taken at primary tumor resection. The sequencing used PBMCs, collected at surgery. The source is a female donor with early-stage non-small cell lung cancer.

V and J are TRBV7-3 and TRBJ2-7; D perhaps matches TRBD2 (6 bases). Trimming stripped 0 bases from V and 4 bases from J, with 7 bases between. The CDR3 is 13 amino acids. Germline CDR1 reads SGHTA; CDR2 reads FQGTGA. Written as DNA, the CDR3 is TGTGCCAGCAGCTTAACTCGGGGGTACGAGCAGTACTTC. This codes for CASSLTRGYEQYF.

Here the CDR3 DNA reads TGTGCCAGCAGCCCGACAGGGGGCGCGTACCCCGGGGAGCTGTTTTTT. Protein sequence: CASSPTGGAYPGELFF. The chain couples TRBV7-2 to TRBJ2-2; 10 bases agree with TRBD1. Trimming at V came to 5 bases and at J to 6 bases, leaving 9 bases not matched to a gene. The CDR3 extends over 16 amino acids. In germline, CDR1 is SGHTA, CDR2 FQGNSA.

The sample holds a few counts of this clonotype. This sequence joins TRBV6-5 and TRBJ2-3; weak D call: TRBD2 (5 bases). CDR3 size: 14 residues. V was cut by 5 bases and J by 0 bases, with 9 bases left in between. Germline-derived CDR1 and CDR2 are MNHEY and SVGAGI. As DNA, the CDR3 is TGTGCCAGCAGTAAACAGCGGAGCACAGATACGCAGTATTTT. This encodes CASSKQRSTDTQYF.

This clonotype has only a few counts. The chain employs TRBV9 and TRBJ2-2, with D possibly being TRBD1 or TRBD2 (5 bases each). The CDR3 extends over 16 amino acids. Looked up from germline, CDR1 is SGDLS and CDR2 is YYNGEE. V gave up 2 bases and J gave up 1 base, with 12 bases separating them. Written as DNA, the CDR3 is TGTGCCAGCAGCGTTTGGCTGAGGGGGAACACCGGGGAGCTGTTTTTT. It is translated as CASSVWLRGNTGELFF.

This clonotype was seen only a few times. The chain has TRBV10-2 and TRBJ2-1; D gene ambiguous. Between the trimmed V and J ends, which lost 4 bases and 4 bases, there was a span of 2 bases. This CDR3 region has 11 residues. Germline V lookup: CDR1 WSHSY, CDR2 SAAADI. This CDR3 is CASSGYNEQFF. CDR3 nucleotides: TGCGCCAGCAGTGGTTACAATGAGCAGTTCTTC.

This chain connects TRBV20-1 to TRBJ1-4; D gene ambiguous. CDR3 length equals 15 residues. Germline V CDR1 and CDR2: DFQATT, SNEGSKA (reference sequence). V was trimmed by 1 base and J by 8 bases, leaving 17 bases between them. The CDR3 DNA sequence: TGCAGTGCTAGAGTCGTGGGAGGGATAAGGGAAAAACTGTTTTTT. It codes for CSARVVGGIREKLFF.

This sequence joins TRBV7-6 and TRBJ1-1; 8 bases line up with TRBD1. The trim removed 2 bases at V and 4 bases at J, leaving 6 bases unmatched. From germline, CDR1 is SGHVS and CDR2 FNYEAQ. The length of the CDR3 is 15 residues. The CDR3: CASSLIGQGGTEAFF. Written as DNA, the CDR3 is TGTGCCAGCAGCTTAATTGGACAGGGAGGCACTGAAGCTTTCTTT.

This clonotype was recorded many times. The chain has TRBV29-1 and TRBJ2-3, with D possibly TRBD1 on 6 matching bases. Trimming took off 5 bases at V and 2 bases at J, with 14 bases between the two ends. CDR3 length equals 14 residues. Looked up from germline, CDR1 is SQVTM and CDR2 is ANQGSEA. CDR3 DNA: TGCAGCGTTCGAGGACAGACTACCACAGATACGCAGTATTTT. Its translation: CSVRGQTTTDTQYF.

This clonotype was recorded at least ten times. This chain uses TRBV4-2 with TRBJ2-3; 8 bases line up with TRBD2. In germline, CDR1 is LGHNA, CDR2 YNFKEQ. Trimming took 0 bases from V and 1 from J; bases not matched to a gene: 6. This CDR3 comprises 17 residues. This chain's CDR3 is CASSQDRSGGGTDTQYF. CDR3 sequence (DNA): TGTGCCAGCAGCCAAGACCGCAGCGGGGGAGGCACAGATACGCAGTATTTT.

This clonotype was recorded a few times. The chain combines TRBV18 with TRBJ2-7; the D is unclear. The germline gives CDR1 KGHSH, CDR2 LQKENI. The ends were cut back, 3 bases at V and 3 bases at J, with 6 bases in the middle. This CDR3 is built from 12 residues. The CDR3 region has the DNA TGTGCCAGCTCACCCCCAAACTACGAGCAGTACTTC. The encoded protein is CASSPPNYEQYF.

Only a few counts were recorded for this clonotype. The chain is built from TRBV6-2 or TRBV6-3 and TRBJ2-7; no clear D gene. Trimming shortened V by 7 bases and J by 0 bases, and 16 bases separated the two germline ends. The CDR3 is 15 residues long. CDR1 is MNHEY, CDR2 SVGEGT, per germline. The CDR3 reads CASKTVVRSSYEQYF. The CDR3 region has the DNA TGTGCCAGCAAGACGGTCGTCCGGAGCTCCTACGAGCAGTACTTC.

This clonotype was seen a handful of times. V usage is TRBV23-1 and J usage is TRBJ1-5; TRBD1 matches 9 bases. TRBV23-1 is an ORF, with its function uncertain. V lost 3 bases to trimming and J lost 7 bases; unmatched junction nucleotides: 7. The CDR3 has 15 residues. The CDR3 bases are TGCGCCAGCAGTCACCACGACAGGGGGGGGCAGCCCCAGCATTTT. It translates to CASSHHDRGGQPQHF.

This clonotype was seen at least ten times. This chain uses TRBV4-3 with TRBJ1-1, with D unclear. CDR1 is LGHNA and CDR2 is YSLEER in the germline V gene. V lost 5 bases and J lost 1, with 8 bases in between. The CDR3 sequence is 13 residues long. CDR3 nucleotides: TGCGCCAGCAGCACGGGGAGGAACACTGAAGCTTTCTTT. Encoded protein: CASSTGRNTEAFF.

This clonotype was counted many times. V is TRBV11-2 and J is TRBJ2-1, with a possible D match to TRBD2 (6 bases). V was shortened by 0 bases and J by 2 bases, with 8 bases between the two germline ends. Germline CDR1 reads SGHAT; CDR2 reads FQNNGV. This CDR3 has 15 residues. The CDR3 region is CASSLDGLPYNEQFF. Written as DNA, the CDR3 is TGTGCCAGCAGCTTAGACGGACTACCCTACAATGAGCAGTTCTTC.

This clonotype has a count of ten or more. This chain links TRBV6-2 or TRBV6-3 with TRBJ1-5; the D is unclear. The V and J ends lost 7 bases and 3 bases respectively, with 10 bases between them. CDR1 is MNHEY, CDR2 SVGEGT, per germline. This CDR3 is built from 13 residues. CDR3 amino acids: CASTLAPNQPQHF. CDR3 coding DNA: TGTGCCAGCACCCTGGCCCCCAATCAGCCCCAGCATTTT.

This clonotype was seen ten or more times. V and J are TRBV7-9 and TRBJ1-1, with D uncertain. The CDR3 length is 12 residues. CDR1 and CDR2 (germline): SEHNR, FQNEAQ (reference sequence). The germline V and J ends were trimmed by 2 bases and 5 bases, with 6 bases remaining between them. The CDR3 sequence is CASSLSRTEAFF. The CDR3 DNA sequence: TGTGCCAGCAGCTTATCCAGGACTGAAGCTTTCTTT.

This clonotype came up many times. The genes are TRBV9 and TRBJ2-2; possible D gene TRBD2, 6 bases. This CDR3 region has 14 residues. Trimming took off 3 bases at V and 6 bases at J, with 12 bases between the two ends. Germline V gene data show CDR1 as SGDLS and CDR2 as YYNGEE. This chain's CDR3 is CASSAGTPPGELFF. CDR3 nucleotides: TGTGCCAGCAGCGCCGGGACTCCCCCCGGGGAGCTGTTTTTT.

This clonotype showed up just once. A clone one base away is much larger, so this may be a read error. The chain couples TRBV7-9 to TRBJ2-3; TRBD1 matches 10 bases. With V trimmed by 5 bases and J by 3 bases, 8 bases remained unmatched. The CDR3 loop spans 16 amino acids. Germline CDR1 SEHNR, CDR2 FQNEAQ (reference sequence). CDR3 protein: CASSTTGGDITDTQYF. The CDR3 region has the DNA TGTGCCAGCAGCACGACAGGGGGCGATATTACAGATACGCAGTATTTT. Based on the CDR3 plus reference TRBV7-9 and TRBJ2-3, the full variable domain is DTGVSQNPRHKITKRGQNVTFRCDPISEHNRLYWYRQTLGQGPEFLTYFQNEAQLEKSRLLSDRFSAERPKGSFSTLEIQRTEQGDSAMYLCASSTTGGDITDTQYFGPGTRLTVL.

The V call is TRBV12-3 or TRBV12-4, the J call TRBJ1-2; TRBD1 might be the D (5 bases). The CDR3 runs to 14 residues. Trimming shortened V by 6 bases and J by 8 bases, and 19 bases separated the two germline ends. CDR3 loop: CASSPNRSRSGYTF. CDR3 coding DNA: TGTGCCAGCAGCCCGAACAGGTCTCGTTCCGGCTACACCTTC.

Only a few counts were recorded for this clonotype. The chain uses TRBV10-3 and TRBJ1-1; D not certain. The CDR3 covers 14 residues. Trimming removed 3 bases from V and 6 bases from J, with 14 bases in between. CDR1 ENHRY and CDR2 SYGVKD come from the germline V gene. CDR3 residues: CAISEREGLAEAFF. The CDR3 DNA reads TGTGCCATCAGTGAAAGGGAAGGTTTAGCTGAAGCTTTCTTT.

This clonotype was counted many times. This rearrangement joins TRBV6-1 to TRBJ1-1; D is undetermined. Trimming shortened V by 1 base and J by 11 bases, and 11 bases separated the two germline ends. The CDR3 covers 12 residues. Per the germline V gene, CDR1 is MNHNS and CDR2 is SASEGT. The CDR3 here is CASSEVIGLAFF. CDR3 in DNA: TGTGCCAGCAGTGAAGTGATAGGGTTGGCTTTCTTT.

The sample holds a few counts of this clonotype. The chain joins TRBV6-5 to TRBJ1-6; a weak D match, TRBD1 (5 bases). Per germline, CDR1 MNHEY and CDR2 SVGAGI. The CDR3 totals 16 residues. V shed 7 bases and J shed 5 bases, with 18 bases lying between them. In DNA form, the CDR3 reads TGTGCCAGCACCAGAGTGGGGGTTGGCAATAATTCACCCCTCCACTTT. Translating gives CASTRVGVGNNSPLHF.

Ten or more counts support this clonotype. CDR3 region: CASSIGQHGELFF. CDR3 in DNA: TGTGCCAGTAGTATAGGACAGCACGGGGAGCTGTTTTTT. The chain joins TRBV19 to TRBJ2-2; D is perhaps TRBD1 (5 bases). Germline V CDR1 and CDR2: LNHDA, SQIVND (reference sequence). The CDR3 extends over 13 amino acids. V lost 1 base to trimming and J lost 7 bases, with 7 bases between them.

The chain couples TRBV7-2 to TRBJ2-2; D might be TRBD1 or TRBD2, each matching 6 bases. Germline V lookup: CDR1 SGHTA, CDR2 FQGNSA. V was cut by 3 bases and J by 4 bases, with 12 bases left in between. This CDR3 has 15 residues. This CDR3 reads CASSLKGGGTGELFF. The CDR3 DNA reads as TGTGCCAGCAGCTTGAAAGGGGGAGGCACCGGGGAGCTGTTTTTT.

This sequence joins TRBV7-9 and TRBJ1-4; maybe TRBD1 (5 bases). V shed 2 bases and J shed 10 bases, with 14 bases lying between them. The CDR3 totals 14 residues. Germline V gives CDR1 SEHNR, CDR2 FQNEAQ (reference sequence). The CDR3 region is CASSLRGDQGKLFF. The DNA of the CDR3 is TGTGCCAGCAGCTTAAGGGGTGACCAGGGAAAACTGTTTTTT.

This clonotype came up many times. V and J are TRBV29-1 and TRBJ1-4, with D tentatively TRBD1 (5 bases). The germline gives CDR1 SQVTM, CDR2 ANQGSEA. CDR3 size: 18 residues. Deletions cut 1 base from V and 0 bases from J, with 18 bases between. CDR3 nucleotides: TGCAGCGTTGAAGGGGCCTCCGGGGGTGGATCAACTAATGAAAAACTGTTTTTT. Its translation: CSVEGASGGGSTNEKLFF.